Each of the 21 T cell receptor beta chains below was sequenced from the same sample in a study of cytomegalovirus exposure and HLA in healthy donors. With 60 Vbeta and 13 Jbeta primers, the PCR was carried out. TCRdb keeps only in-frame clones here, not all; method: immunoSEQ multiplex PCR. Of about 190,000 clones in the sample, roughly four fifths were seen once. Sequencing was performed on PBMCs. All receptors come from a woman aged 25 to 39 in good health and CMV-seropositive.

The chain is built from TRBV28 and TRBJ1-2, with D hard to call. This CDR3 region has 11 residues. The V and J ends lost 8 bases and 3 bases respectively, with 7 bases between them. The germline CDR1 and CDR2 sequences are MDHEN and SYDVKM. The CDR3, as DNA: TGTGCCAGCGTACGGGACTATGGCTACACCTTC. This encodes CASVRDYGYTF.

In its sample, this clone was seen a few times. V usage is TRBV18 and J usage is TRBJ1-1; 9 bases are a match to TRBD1. The ends lost 3 bases at V and 0 bases at J; junction bases unmatched: 11. CDR1 is KGHSH, CDR2 LQKENI, per germline. The CDR3 extends over 18 amino acids. The CDR3 DNA follows: TGTGCCAGCTCACCCCCCCGGACAGGGGCTTCAATGAACACTGAAGCTTTCTTT. Translation: CASSPPRTGASMNTEAFF. The whole variable domain, filled in from reference TRBV18 and TRBJ1-1, reads NAGVMQNPRHLVRRRGQEARLRCSPMKGHSHVYWYRQLPEEGLKFMVYLQKENIIDESGMPKERFSAEFPKEGPSILRIQQVVRGDSAAYFCASSPPRTGASMNTEAFFGQGTRLTVV.

The CDR3 spells CASREPGENQPQHF. The CDR3 DNA is TGTGCCAGCAGGGAACCTGGAGAGAATCAGCCCCAGCATTTT. The chain employs TRBV25-1 and TRBJ1-5; D is unclear. From germline, CDR1 is MGHDK and CDR2 SYGVNS. The CDR3 spans 14 residues. V lost 6 bases and J lost 4, with 13 bases in between.

The gene calls are TRBV6-1 and TRBJ1-2; possible D gene TRBD1, 5 bases. The CDR3 is 11 amino acids. Germline lookup yields CDR1 MNHNS and CDR2 SASEGT. Trimming cost V 6 bases and J 7 bases, with 9 bases left between them. The CDR3 DNA reads as TGTGCCAGCAGCTCAGGGTTTGGCTACACCTTC. Amino acids: CASSSGFGYTF.

This chain links TRBV2 with TRBJ2-1, with D maybe TRBD2 (6 bases). There are 13 residues in the CDR3. Germline values: CDR1 SNHLY, CDR2 FYNNEI. V was clipped by 5 bases and J by 6 bases, with 11 bases between them. The CDR3 DNA is TGTGCCAGCAGTCGGGGGACCGTCAATGAGCAGTTCTTC. This encodes CASSRGTVNEQFF.

V usage is TRBV11-2 and J usage is TRBJ1-2; tentatively, D is TRBD1 (6 bases). CDR3 length equals 14 residues. The V gene lost 0 bases and the J gene lost 4 bases, with 9 bases spanning the gap. The germline V gene encodes CDR1 SGHAT and CDR2 FQNNGV. This chain's CDR3 is CASSLDDRSYGYTF. CDR3 bases: TGTGCCAGCAGCTTAGACGACAGGAGCTATGGCTACACCTTC.

The V and J genes are TRBV5-4 and TRBJ1-2; TRBD1 is a possible D gene (6 bases). The CDR3 totals 14 residues. Germline CDR1 and CDR2: SGHNT and YYREEE (reference sequence). V shed 2 bases and J shed 7 bases, with 15 bases lying between them. Here the CDR3 reads CASSFFSRGSGYTF. In DNA, the CDR3 is TGTGCCAGCAGCTTTTTCTCCAGGGGTAGTGGCTACACCTTC.

The J gene is TRBJ2-2, the V gene TRBV27; no reliable D call. Trimming removed 6 bases at V and 0 bases at J, with 5 bases between. The germline CDR1 and CDR2 sequences are MNHEY and SMNVEV (reference sequence). The CDR3 runs 13 residues. Here the CDR3 DNA reads TGTGCCAGCAGGGGCTCGAACACCGGGGAGCTGTTTTTT. It translates to CASRGSNTGELFF.

V and J are TRBV6-5 and TRBJ2-7; D perhaps matches TRBD2 (5 bases). V dropped 6 bases and J dropped 3 bases, with 9 bases sitting between them. This CDR3 is 12 amino acids long. The germline V gene has CDR1 MNHEY and CDR2 SVGAGI. The CDR3 DNA follows: TGTGCCAGCAGCGCGGGTCTCTACGAGCAGTACTTC. Encoded protein: CASSAGLYEQYF.

The rearrangement links TRBV11-2 to TRBJ2-7; possible D gene TRBD1, 5 bases. CDR1 is SGHAT, CDR2 FQNNGV, per germline. CDR3 length: 13 residues. V lost 2 bases, J lost 2 bases, and 7 bases lay in between. This CDR3 is CASSLTRAYEQYF. DNA for the CDR3: TGTGCCAGCAGCTTAACCAGGGCCTACGAGCAGTACTTC.

The chain recombines TRBV28 with TRBJ1-5; a possible D gene is TRBD1 (5 bases). Trimming pared 2 bases from V and 9 bases from J, leaving 11 bases between. Per germline, CDR1 MDHEN and CDR2 SYDVKM. CDR3 length: 13 amino acids. CDR3 bases: TGTGCCAGCAGTTTAAGGCAGGGCCGGCCCCAGCATTTT. It yields the protein CASSLRQGRPQHF.

The chain uses TRBV6-5 and TRBJ2-5, with 11 bases fitting TRBD2. CDR1 is MNHEY, CDR2 SVGAGI, per germline. The CDR3 has 15 residues. With V trimmed by 5 bases and J by 5 bases, 7 bases remained unmatched. CDR3 nucleotide sequence: TGTGCCAGCAGTCCTAGCGGGAGGTCAGGGGAGACCCAGTACTTC. Amino acid sequence: CASSPSGRSGETQYF.

The chain recombines TRBV6-5 with TRBJ2-1; 7 bases line up with TRBD1. This CDR3 comprises 13 residues. Losses at the gene ends were 4 bases for V and 7 bases for J; bases not matched to a gene: 4. The germline V gene has CDR1 MNHEY and CDR2 SVGAGI. The CDR3 reads CASSFQGENEQFF. CDR3 DNA sequence: TGTGCCAGCAGTTTTCAGGGGGAGAATGAGCAGTTCTTC.

This rearrangement joins TRBV27 to TRBJ1-6, with 7 nucleotides matching TRBD1. In germline, CDR1 is MNHEY, CDR2 SMNVEV (reference sequence). V shed 6 bases and J 0 bases; nucleotides not matched to a gene: 8. The length of the CDR3 is 17 residues. This CDR3 reads CASSGTVESSYNSPLHF. DNA of the CDR3: TGTGCCAGCAGCGGGACAGTAGAGAGCTCCTATAATTCACCCCTCCACTTT.

The chain links TRBV2 to TRBJ2-7; 7 bases align to TRBD1. The V and J ends lost 7 bases and 1 base, in that order; junction bases with no gene match: 4. The CDR3 runs 13 residues. Per germline, CDR1 SNHLY and CDR2 FYNNEI. The CDR3 DNA reads TGTGCCAGCAAGACGGACAGGTCCTACGAGCAGTACTTC. It specifies CASKTDRSYEQYF.

The chain carries TRBV6-1 and TRBJ2-7, with D perhaps matching TRBD2 (6 bases). This CDR3 has 14 residues. Germline-derived CDR1 and CDR2 are MNHNS and SASEGT. The V gene lost 6 bases and the J gene lost 1 base, with 13 bases spanning the gap. The CDR3 DNA sequence: TGTGCCAGCAGACCTCCTAGCGTTTCCTACGAGCAGTACTTC. Translated, it gives CASRPPSVSYEQYF.

The V gene is TRBV7-9, the J gene TRBJ2-1; 12 nucleotides agree with TRBD1. Germline values: CDR1 SEHNR, CDR2 FQNEAQ (reference sequence). The CDR3 has 16 residues. The V gene end was trimmed by 4 bases and the J gene end by 8 bases; junction bases not matched to a gene: 9. As DNA, the CDR3 is TGTGCCAGCAGCTCCTCCGGGACAGGGGGCAGGTATGAGCAGTTCTTC. The encoded protein is CASSSSGTGGRYEQFF.

This chain connects TRBV19 to TRBJ1-1; perhaps TRBD1 as D (5 bases). The V gene's germline CDR1 is LNHDA and CDR2 SQIVND (reference sequence). The CDR3 is made up of 14 amino acids. The ends were cut back, 7 bases at V and 5 bases at J, with 17 bases in the middle. This chain's CDR3 is CASIQGFAGTEAFF. Here the CDR3 DNA reads TGTGCCAGTATTCAGGGATTTGCGGGGACTGAAGCTTTCTTT.

CDR3 nucleotide sequence: TGTGCCAGCAGCGCCGAGGGGGCCTCGGGGGAGACCCAGTACTTC. It specifies CASSAEGASGETQYF. The chain couples TRBV5-8 to TRBJ2-5, with 7 bases lining up with TRBD1. CDR3 length: 15 amino acids. Germline trimming cut 4 bases from V and 5 bases from J; bases unmatched to any gene: 11. The germline CDR1 and CDR2 sequences are SGHTS and YDEGEE.

The J gene is TRBJ2-3, the V gene TRBV7-9; D is possibly TRBD1 (5 bases). Trimming stripped 8 bases from V and 0 bases from J, with 15 bases between. The CDR3 length is 15 residues. Germline-derived CDR1 and CDR2 are SEHNR and FQNEAQ (reference sequence). The DNA for the CDR3 is TGTGCCAGCCGGCGTAGGACATCTAGCACAGATACGCAGTATTTT. This translates into CASRRRTSSTDTQYF.

This clone has only one observation. The V call is TRBV10-1, the J call TRBJ2-1, with 10 nucleotides matching TRBD2. The CDR3 contains 15 residues. CDR1 is WNHNN and CDR2 is SYGVQD in the germline V gene (reference sequence). Trimming removed 4 bases from V and 7 bases from J; junction bases left unmatched: 7. In DNA, the CDR3 is TGCGCCAGCAGTGCTAGCGGGAGAAGCCGAAATGAGCAGTTCTTC. This encodes CASSASGRSRNEQFF.